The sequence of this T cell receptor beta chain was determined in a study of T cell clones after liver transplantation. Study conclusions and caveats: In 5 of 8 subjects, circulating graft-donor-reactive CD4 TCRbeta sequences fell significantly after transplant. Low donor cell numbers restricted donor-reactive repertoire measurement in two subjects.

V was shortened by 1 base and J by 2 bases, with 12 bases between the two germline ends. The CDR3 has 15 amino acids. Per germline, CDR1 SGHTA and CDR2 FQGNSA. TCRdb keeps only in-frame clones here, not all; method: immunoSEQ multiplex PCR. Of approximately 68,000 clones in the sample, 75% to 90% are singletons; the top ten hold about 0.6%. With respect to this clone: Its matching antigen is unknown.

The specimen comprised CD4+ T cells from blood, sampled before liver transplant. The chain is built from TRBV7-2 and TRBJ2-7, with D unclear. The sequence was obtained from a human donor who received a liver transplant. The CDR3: CASSLGVHRTYEQYF. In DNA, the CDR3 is TGTGCCAGCAGCTTAGGGGTTCACCGGACCTACGAGCAGTACTTC.